The 14 T cell receptor beta chains presented below share a single source sample, sequenced in a study of response to subunit inactivated influenza vaccine. One entry per CDR3 protein results from TCRdb running MiXCR on the RT-PCR reads. The repertoire holds about 780,000 distinct CDR3 sequences, with around 20% as singletons. Sequencing used PBMCs from blood, obtained approximately 5 days after vaccination. The receptors derive from a man aged 50-59 years who received an inactivated influenza vaccine.

Only a few counts were recorded for this clonotype. This chain connects TRBV12-3 or TRBV12-4 to TRBJ1-4; 7 nucleotides match TRBD1. The CDR3 extends over 15 amino acids. J was trimmed by 8 bases and V by 6 bases; bases with no gene match: 12. This CDR3 reads CASRQGGSVREKLFF. CDR3 in DNA: TGTGCCAGCAGACAAGGGGGCTCGGTTCGGGAAAAACTGTTTTTT.

This clonotype was seen once. CDR3 protein: CASSSPGKGDEQYF. In nucleotides, the CDR3 is TGTGCCAGCAGCTCGCCGGGGAAAGGGGACGAGCAGTACTTC. This chain joins TRBV7-6 and TRBJ2-7, with D possibly being TRBD1 or TRBD2 (5 bases each). Germline-derived CDR1 and CDR2 are SGHVS and FNYEAQ. The CDR3 runs to 14 residues. Trimming pared 4 bases from V and 5 bases from J, leaving 15 bases between.

This clonotype appeared a few times. This chain connects TRBV10-3 to TRBJ1-5, with a possible D match to TRBD1 (6 bases). The CDR3 covers 13 residues. V was shortened by 10 bases and J by 4 bases, with 14 bases between the two germline ends. Germline V lookup: CDR1 ENHRY, CDR2 SYGVKD. The CDR3 DNA reads TGTGCCAGCCAGGGGACACATAATCAGCCCCAGCATTTT. The encoded protein is CASQGTHNQPQHF.

This clonotype has at least ten counts. The rearrangement links TRBV12-3 or TRBV12-4 to TRBJ1-5; 7 bases fit TRBD1. The CDR3 has 14 residues. The ends lost 6 bases at V and 6 bases at J; junction bases unmatched: 8. The chain's CDR3 is CASSLTGSGQPQHF. CDR3 bases: TGTGCCAGCAGCTTGACAGGGAGCGGTCAGCCCCAGCATTTT.

There are a few counts of this clonotype. The rearrangement links TRBV29-1 to TRBJ2-6, with TRBD1 identical over 7 bases. With V trimmed by 6 bases and J by 4 bases, 6 bases remained unmatched. There are 14 residues in the CDR3. CDR1 and CDR2 from the germline V gene are SQVTM and ANQGSEA. The DNA of the CDR3 is TGCAGCGTCCGACAGGGTTCGGGGGCCAACGTCCTGACTTTC. Its translation is CSVRQGSGANVLTF.

This clonotype was observed a handful of times. This chain joins TRBV4-1 and TRBJ2-7, with a tentative D call TRBD2 (5 bases). The V gene lost 0 bases and the J gene lost 2 bases, with 11 bases spanning the gap. CDR1 is MGHRA, CDR2 YSYEKL, per germline. The CDR3 sequence is 15 residues long. In nucleotides, the CDR3 is TGCGCCAGCAGCCAAGAAAATACGGGGACCTACGAGCAGTACTTC. Its translation is CASSQENTGTYEQYF.

The gene calls are TRBV20-1 and TRBJ2-2; D gene unclear. Trimming removed 5 bases at V and 3 bases at J, with 7 bases between. This CDR3 has 12 amino acids. The germline CDR1 and CDR2 sequences are DFQATT and SNEGSKA (reference sequence). CDR3 loop: CSAYLDTGELFF. The CDR3, as DNA: TGCAGTGCTTACCTAGACACCGGGGAGCTGTTTTTT.

This chain links TRBV7-2 with TRBJ2-7; 8 bases are shared with TRBD2. Trimming removed 1 base from V and 1 base from J; junction bases left unmatched: 3. Germline CDR1 SGHTA, CDR2 FQGNSA. The CDR3 is made up of 15 amino acids. The CDR3 spells CASSLVGGASYEQYF. The DNA for the CDR3 is TGTGCCAGCAGCTTAGTCGGGGGGGCATCCTACGAGCAGTACTTC.

This clonotype was recorded a few times. J is TRBJ2-1 and V is TRBV5-1; 10 bases match TRBD1. Trimming at V came to 3 bases and at J to 5 bases, leaving 5 bases not matched to a gene. The germline V gene has CDR1 SGHRS and CDR2 YFSETQ. This CDR3 spans 15 amino acids. DNA for the CDR3: TGCGCCAGCAGCTCCACCGGGACAGGGGACAATGAGCAGTTCTTC. Translated: CASSSTGTGDNEQFF.

The table lists this clonotype with a few counts. The chain employs TRBV5-1 and TRBJ2-3; no clear D. The ends were cut back, 1 base at V and 1 base at J, with 7 bases in the middle. The CDR3 extends over 14 amino acids. Germline V CDR1 and CDR2: SGHRS, YFSETQ. The CDR3 here is CASSLNTGTDTQYF. CDR3 nucleotide sequence: TGCGCCAGCAGCTTGAATACGGGCACAGATACGCAGTATTTT.

CDR3 amino acids: CAIKETGGGETQYF. Here the CDR3 DNA reads TGTGCCATCAAGGAGACGGGAGGAGGTGAGACCCAGTACTTC. The rearrangement joins TRBV12-3 or TRBV12-4 to TRBJ2-5, with 7 bases that match TRBD2. After removal of 10 bases from V and 5 bases from J, the junction contained 13 bases not matched to a gene. There are 14 residues in the CDR3.

The chain employs TRBV28 and TRBJ2-7, with D uncertain. Germline lookup yields CDR1 MDHEN and CDR2 SYDVKM. The CDR3 is 10 residues long. The germline V and J ends were trimmed by 5 bases and 7 bases, with 6 bases remaining between them. CDR3 amino acids: CASSEREQYF. CDR3 DNA sequence: TGTGCCAGCAGTGAACGAGAGCAGTACTTC. Full variable domain (missing parts from reference TRBV28 and TRBJ2-7): DVKVTQSSRYLVKRTGEKVFLECVQDMDHENMFWYRQDPGLGLRLIYFSYDVKMKEKGDIPEGYSVSREKKERFSLILESASTNQTSMYLCASSEREQYFGPGTRLTVT.

This chain connects TRBV7-2 to TRBJ2-3; D uncertain. V was clipped by 7 bases and J by 2 bases, with 13 bases between them. CDR3 length: 14 residues. CDR1 SGHTA and CDR2 FQGNSA come from the germline V gene. The CDR3 protein is CASTTGPYTDTQYF. CDR3 DNA sequence: TGTGCCAGCACCACCGGGCCCTACACAGATACGCAGTATTTT. Full variable domain (remainder filled in from reference TRBV7-2 and TRBJ2-3): GAGVSQSPSNKVTEKGKDVELRCDPISGHTALYWYRQSLGQGLEFLIYFQGNSAPDKSGLPSDRFSAERTGGSVSTLTIQRTQQEDSAVYLCASTTGPYTDTQYFGPGTRLTVL.

J is TRBJ2-1 and V is TRBV10-2; 11 bases line up with TRBD2. Trimming at V came to 4 bases and at J to 5 bases, leaving 4 bases not matched to a gene. The germline V gene has CDR1 WSHSY and CDR2 SAAADI. This CDR3 is 15 amino acids long. CDR3 region: CASSVASGRNNEQFF. CDR3 DNA: TGCGCCAGCAGTGTGGCTAGCGGGAGGAACAATGAGCAGTTCTTC.